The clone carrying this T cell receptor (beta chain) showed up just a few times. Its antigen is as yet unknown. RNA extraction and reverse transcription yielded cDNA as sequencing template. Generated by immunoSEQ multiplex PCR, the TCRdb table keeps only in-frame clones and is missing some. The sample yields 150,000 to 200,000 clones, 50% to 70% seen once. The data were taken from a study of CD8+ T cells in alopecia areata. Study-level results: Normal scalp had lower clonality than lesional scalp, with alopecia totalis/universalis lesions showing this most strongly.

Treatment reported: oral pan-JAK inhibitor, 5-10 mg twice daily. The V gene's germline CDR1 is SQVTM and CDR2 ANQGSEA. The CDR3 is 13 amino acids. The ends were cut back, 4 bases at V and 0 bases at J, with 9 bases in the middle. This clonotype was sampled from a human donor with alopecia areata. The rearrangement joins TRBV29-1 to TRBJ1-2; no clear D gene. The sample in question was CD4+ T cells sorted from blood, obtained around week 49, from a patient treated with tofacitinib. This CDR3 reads CSVAGRANYGYTF. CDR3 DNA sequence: TGCAGCGTTGCCGGCCGAGCTAACTATGGCTACACCTTC. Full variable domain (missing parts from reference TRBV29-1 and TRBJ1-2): SAVISQKPSRDICQRGTSLTIQCQVDSQVTMMFWYRQQPGQSLTLIATANQGSEATYESGFVIDKFPISRPNLTFSTLTVSNMSPEDSSIYLCSVAGRANYGYTFGSGTRLTVV.